A selection of T cell receptor beta chains follows, all from one sample in a study of T cell responses to AZD1222 COVID-19 vaccine. Generated by immunoSEQ multiplex PCR, the TCRdb table keeps only in-frame clones and is missing some. Of around 94,000 clones listed, roughly 84% were seen once; the top ten hold about 15%. Sequences were derived from peripheral blood, sampled on day 0 of AZD1222 vaccination. The receptors were sampled from an adult in good health. CDR3s include the opening cysteine and the closing phenylalanine or tryptophan. A D gene is named only where the DNA matches it firmly. Rows give clone size only sometimes, using once, few, many, or a class for an expanded clone.

J gene: TRBJ1-1; V gene: TRBV28; clone size: .; D gene: .; CDR3 DNA: TGTGCCAGCAGTACCACAGGGAGGGGAACTGAAGCTTTCTTT; CDR3 protein: CASSTTGRGTEAFF
J gene: TRBJ1-1; V gene: TRBV28; clone size: .; D gene: .; CDR3 DNA: TGTGCCAGCAACTCGCGGGGGCAGGGGCGCACTGAAGCTTTCTTT; CDR3 protein: CASNSRGQGRTEAFF
J gene: TRBJ1-4; V gene: TRBV11-2; clone size: .; D gene: TRBD1; CDR3 DNA: TGTGCCAGCAGCTCCGCAGGGGGACGCGGTGAAAAACTGTTTTTT; CDR3 protein: CASSSAGGRGEKLFF
J gene: TRBJ1-1; V gene: TRBV7-2; clone size: .; D gene: TRBD1; CDR3 DNA: TGTGCCAGCAGCTTACGGCCCTTCGGGACAGCAAACACTGAAGCTTTCTTT; CDR3 protein: CASSLRPFGTANTEAFF
J gene: TRBJ2-5; V gene: TRBV19; clone size: .; D gene: TRBD2; CDR3 DNA: TGTGCCAGTAGTGGGACTAGCGGGGCCGGGGAGACCCAGTACTTC; CDR3 protein: CASSGTSGAGETQYF
J gene: TRBJ1-5; V gene: TRBV7-2; clone size: .; D gene: TRBD1; CDR3 DNA: TGTGCCAGCAGCACCAGGGGGGGGGCGTCGGGAGGTAGCAATCAGCCCCAGCATTTT; CDR3 protein: CASSTRGGASGGSNQPQHF
J gene: TRBJ1-1; V gene: TRBV9; clone size: .; D gene: .; CDR3 DNA: TGTGCCAGCAGCTTTCGGGAGCGAACTGAAGCTTTCTTT; CDR3 protein: CASSFRERTEAFF
J gene: TRBJ2-1; V gene: TRBV4-1; clone size: .; D gene: .; CDR3 DNA: TGCGCCAGCAGCCAAGGTCGGGGGAAGCAGTTCTTC; CDR3 protein: CASSQGRGKQFF
J gene: TRBJ1-3; V gene: TRBV6-5; clone size: .; D gene: .; CDR3 DNA: TGTGCCAGCGCCCCCGGGACCTCTGGAAACACCATATATTTT; CDR3 protein: CASAPGTSGNTIYF
J gene: TRBJ2-2; V gene: TRBV5-1; clone size: .; D gene: .; CDR3 DNA: TGCGCCAGCAGCTTGGGATCGGGGTGGATCGAAAGGGAGCTGTTTTTT; CDR3 protein: CASSLGSGWIERELFF
J gene: TRBJ2-2; V gene: TRBV28; clone size: .; D gene: .; CDR3 DNA: TGTGCCAGCACCTATGGAGGGGCGAACACCGGGGAGCTGTTTTTT; CDR3 protein: CASTYGGANTGELFF
J gene: TRBJ2-1; V gene: TRBV24-1; clone size: .; D gene: TRBD2; CDR3 DNA: TGTGCCACCAGTGACCGGACTAGCGGGGGCTCCTACAATGAGCAGTTCTTC; CDR3 protein: CATSDRTSGGSYNEQFF
J gene: TRBJ1-4; V gene: TRBV18; clone size: .; D gene: .; CDR3 DNA: TGTGCCAGCTCACCACAGGACGGGGGGGAAAAACTGTTTTTT; CDR3 protein: CASSPQDGGEKLFF
J gene: TRBJ2-1; V gene: TRBV7-6; clone size: .; D gene: .; CDR3 DNA: TGTGCCAGCAGCCCCCTTGGGGCTTCCCACGAGCAGTTCTTC; CDR3 protein: CASSPLGASHEQFF
J gene: TRBJ1-1; V gene: TRBV7-2; clone size: once; D gene: .; CDR3 DNA: TGTGCCAGCAGCTTACAGTTTAGTATGAACACTGAAGCTTTCTTT; CDR3 protein: CASSLQFSMNTEAFF
J gene: TRBJ1-5; V gene: TRBV19; clone size: .; D gene: .; CDR3 DNA: TGTGCCAGTAGATTCTCTGTCAATCAGCCCCAGCATTTT; CDR3 protein: CASRFSVNQPQHF
J gene: TRBJ2-3; V gene: TRBV7-7; clone size: .; D gene: .; CDR3 DNA: TGTGCTAGCAGCTTAGGCCGGACAGATACGCAGTATTTT; CDR3 protein: CASSLGRTDTQYF
J gene: TRBJ2-5; V gene: TRBV21-1; clone size: .; D gene: .; CDR3 DNA: TGTGCCAGCAGCAAAGAGGTAAAAGGGAAAGAGACCCAGTACTTC; CDR3 protein: CASSKEVKGKETQYF
J gene: TRBJ1-4; V gene: TRBV19; clone size: .; D gene: .; CDR3 DNA: TGTGCCAGTACAAGGGGAGTTCGAGCCCCTATTGAAAAACTGTTTTTT; CDR3 protein: CASTRGVRAPIEKLFF
J gene: TRBJ2-3; V gene: TRBV5-1; clone size: .; D gene: TRBD1; CDR3 DNA: TGCGCCAGCAGCTTCGGACAGGGGTACACAGATACGCAGTATTTT; CDR3 protein: CASSFGQGYTDTQYF
J gene: TRBJ1-2; V gene: TRBV10-1; clone size: .; D gene: TRBD1; CDR3 DNA: TGCGCCAGCAGTCCGGACAGGGGCTATGGCTACACCTTC; CDR3 protein: CASSPDRGYGYTF
J gene: TRBJ1-1; V gene: TRBV18; clone size: .; D gene: .; CDR3 DNA: TGTGCCAGCTCACCATGGGGGGACACCTTGGGCACTGAAGCTTTCTTT; CDR3 protein: CASSPWGDTLGTEAFF
J gene: TRBJ1-1; V gene: TRBV6-2/TRBV6-3; clone size: few; D gene: .; CDR3 DNA: TGTGCCAGCAGTTACGCATCGGGGAGCACTGAAGCTTTCTTT; CDR3 protein: CASSYASGSTEAFF
J gene: TRBJ2-7; V gene: TRBV11-3; clone size: .; D gene: TRBD1; CDR3 DNA: TGTGCCAGCAGCCCGACGGACAGGGCCCGACCCTACGAGCAGTACTTC; CDR3 protein: CASSPTDRARPYEQYF
J gene: TRBJ1-2; V gene: TRBV6-5; clone size: .; D gene: .; CDR3 DNA: TGTGCCAGCAGTTACGGGGGGATGGTCTATGGCTACACCTTC; CDR3 protein: CASSYGGMVYGYTF
J gene: TRBJ1-1; V gene: TRBV6-4; clone size: .; D gene: .; CDR3 DNA: TGTGCCAGCAAACTTGAGCCTATGAACACTGAAGCTTTCTTT; CDR3 protein: CASKLEPMNTEAFF
J gene: TRBJ1-3; V gene: TRBV7-2; clone size: .; D gene: .; CDR3 DNA: TGTGCCAGCAGCCAACTTACGAACTACAACACCATATATTTT; CDR3 protein: CASSQLTNYNTIYF
J gene: TRBJ2-3; V gene: TRBV5-4; clone size: .; D gene: .; CDR3 DNA: TGTGCCAGCAGCTCAGGACAGGGAGGGGGGACAGATACGCAGTATTTT; CDR3 protein: CASSSGQGGGTDTQYF
J gene: TRBJ2-7; V gene: TRBV7-3; clone size: .; D gene: TRBD2; CDR3 DNA: TGTGCCAGCAGCCCGGGGACTAGCGGCGCCTACGAGCAGTACTTC; CDR3 protein: CASSPGTSGAYEQYF
J gene: TRBJ2-1; V gene: TRBV7-2; clone size: .; D gene: TRBD2; CDR3 DNA: TGTGCCAGCAGCTCCCTAGCGGGGTCATACAATGAGCAGTTCTTC; CDR3 protein: CASSSLAGSYNEQFF
J gene: TRBJ1-2; V gene: TRBV7-9; clone size: .; D gene: TRBD1; CDR3 DNA: TGTGCCAGCAGCTCAGGACAGGGGAAGTCTGGCTACACCTTC; CDR3 protein: CASSSGQGKSGYTF
J gene: TRBJ2-2; V gene: TRBV30; clone size: .; D gene: .; CDR3 DNA: TGTGCCTGGAGTCTAGGCCCTACCGGGGAGCTGTTTTTT; CDR3 protein: CAWSLGPTGELFF
J gene: TRBJ1-5; V gene: TRBV4-2; clone size: .; D gene: .; CDR3 DNA: TGTGCCAGCAGCAGGGGCCCTAGACAGCCCCAGCATTTT; CDR3 protein: CASSRGPRQPQHF
J gene: TRBJ1-1; V gene: TRBV6-5; clone size: .; D gene: .; CDR3 DNA: TGTGCCAGCAGTTATGGACGGGGGAGGACTGAAGCTTTCTTT; CDR3 protein: CASSYGRGRTEAFF
J gene: TRBJ2-1; V gene: TRBV5-6; clone size: .; D gene: TRBD1; CDR3 DNA: TGTGCCAGCAGCCTCCGACGAGGGACAGGGGATGACAATGAGCAGTTCTTC; CDR3 protein: CASSLRRGTGDDNEQFF
J gene: TRBJ2-3; V gene: TRBV3-1/TRBV3-2; clone size: once; D gene: .; CDR3 DNA: TGTGCCAGCAGCCTTCTTGGCGCCACAGATACGCAGTATTTT; CDR3 protein: CASSLLGATDTQYF
J gene: TRBJ1-5; V gene: TRBV9; clone size: .; D gene: TRBD1; CDR3 DNA: TGTGCCAGCAGCGCGACGGGACAGCCTGATCAGCCCCAGCATTTT; CDR3 protein: CASSATGQPDQPQHF
J gene: TRBJ1-5; V gene: TRBV9; clone size: .; D gene: TRBD1; CDR3 DNA: TGTGCCAGCAGCGACCGGGACAGCCTGCAGCCCCAGCATTTT; CDR3 protein: CASSDRDSLQPQHF